This T cell receptor beta chain comes out of a study of response to subunit inactivated influenza vaccine. Notes on the study in general: Authors suggested seasonal influenza vaccinations each recruit few new T cells.

Regarding this clonotype: The antigen is not known.

The CDR3 covers 15 residues. Germline CDR1 MNHEY, CDR2 SMNVEV (reference sequence). V was trimmed by 5 bases and J by 2 bases, leaving 13 bases between them. TCRdb analysed the RT-PCR reads with MiXCR anew, one entry per CDR3 protein. This sample has more than 550,000 distinct CDR3 sequences; approximately 11% occur once, and the top ten carry approximately 9.9%. The data were also submitted as part of a second study, on T cells expressing NK-cell markers. As that study records: Generation of TCR beta cDNA was performed by 5'RACE template switching incorporating UMIs. Sorted CD3+CD56+NKG2C+, CD3+CD56+NKG2C- and CD3+CD56-NKG2C+ T cells provided the TCR beta repertoires. The eight sequenced donors comprised seven who were HCMV-seropositive and one who was seronegative. HCMV specificity of the expanded NKG2C+ T cell clones was not established.

This receptor was taken from a man aged 45-60 years who received an inactivated influenza vaccine. The rearrangement uses TRBV27 and TRBJ2-1, with D possibly being TRBD2 (6 bases). The sequencing here drew on PBMCs from blood, taken on the day of vaccination. The CDR3 DNA follows: TGTGCCAGCAGTACGGGACTGGCCACCTACAATGAGCAGTTCTTC. It encodes CASSTGLATYNEQFF.